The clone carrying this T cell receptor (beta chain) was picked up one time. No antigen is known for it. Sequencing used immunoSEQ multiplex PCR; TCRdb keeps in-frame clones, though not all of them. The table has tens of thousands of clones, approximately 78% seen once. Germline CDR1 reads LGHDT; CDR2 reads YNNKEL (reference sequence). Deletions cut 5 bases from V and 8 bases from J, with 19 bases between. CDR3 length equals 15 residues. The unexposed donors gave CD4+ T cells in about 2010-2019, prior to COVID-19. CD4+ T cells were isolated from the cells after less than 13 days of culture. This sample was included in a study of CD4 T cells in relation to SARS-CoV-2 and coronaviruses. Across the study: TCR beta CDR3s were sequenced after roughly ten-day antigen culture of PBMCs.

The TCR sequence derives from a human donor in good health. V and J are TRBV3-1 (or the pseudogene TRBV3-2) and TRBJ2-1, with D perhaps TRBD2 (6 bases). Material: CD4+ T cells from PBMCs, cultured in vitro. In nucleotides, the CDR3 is TGTGCCAGCAGCGAAACTCAGGAGGGGTATCATGAGCAGTTCTTC. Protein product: CASSETQEGYHEQFF.